The entry below describes one T cell receptor (beta chain). The data stem from a study of shared T cell receptors in the human thymus. Profiling relied on immunoSEQ multiplex PCR, and the TCRdb table lists in-frame clones only, not all of them. The data contain hundreds of thousands of clones, around 85% of them singletons. This CDR3 spans 14 amino acids. The germline V gene encodes CDR1 SGDLS and CDR2 YYNGEE. These same records also appear under a second study, on human thymus T cells. That paper adds: Usage of V and J genes appeared biased in thymic and blood repertoires. As related research reported, thymic repertoires overlapped highly among unrelated individuals.

The sequenced sample was thymocytes. The rearrangement links TRBV9 to TRBJ2-5; unclear D gene. The J call is in doubt because the DNA end fits TRBJ2-7 better. The TCR comes from a girl under three years old with a congenital heart defect. CDR3 sequence (DNA): TGTGCCAGCAGCGTGAGTCCAGGCACCTACGAGCAGTACTTC. Its protein product is CASSVSPGTYEQYF.